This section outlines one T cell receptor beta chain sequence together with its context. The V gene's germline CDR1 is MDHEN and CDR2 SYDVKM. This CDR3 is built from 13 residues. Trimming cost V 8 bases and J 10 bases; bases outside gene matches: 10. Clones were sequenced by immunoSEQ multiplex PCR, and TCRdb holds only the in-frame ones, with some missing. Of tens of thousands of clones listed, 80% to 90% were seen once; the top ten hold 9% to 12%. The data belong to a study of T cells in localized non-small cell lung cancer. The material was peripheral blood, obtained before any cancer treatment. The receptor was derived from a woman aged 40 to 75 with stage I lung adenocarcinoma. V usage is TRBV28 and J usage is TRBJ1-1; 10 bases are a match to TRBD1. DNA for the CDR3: TGTGCCAGCGGAGACAGGGGGCCTCCTGTAGCTTTCTTT. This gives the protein CASGDRGPPVAFF. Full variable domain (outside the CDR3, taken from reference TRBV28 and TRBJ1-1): DVKVTQSSRYLVKRTGEKVFLECVQDMDHENMFWYRQDPGLGLRLIYFSYDVKMKEKGDIPEGYSVSREKKERFSLILESASTNQTSMYLCASGDRGPPVAFFGQGTRLTVV.